The 8 T cell receptor beta chains listed next were all sequenced from one sample in a study of T-cell reconstitution after alpha-beta-depleted transplantation in children. Unique molecular identifiers were incorporated when the TCRbeta library was constructed. Via MiXCR, TCRdb re-called the PCR reads, giving one row per CDR3 protein. The sample lists around 420,000 distinct CDR3 sequences, 16% occurring once. This specimen was PBMCs, mostly from graft donor cells, taken 360 days after TCRalphabeta/CD19-depleted stem cell transplant. These receptors were obtained from a boy younger than two who had a stem cell transplant for Wiskott-Aldrich syndrome, so the T cells may come from the graft donor.

This clonotype has only a few counts. For the CDR3, the DNA is TGTGCCAGCAGCTTAGCGCAGGGGGCGCGAGAAAAACTGTTTTTT. It translates to CASSLAQGAREKLFF. The chain carries TRBV7-9 and TRBJ1-4; 8 bases agree with TRBD1. Losses at the gene ends were 0 bases for V and 8 bases for J; bases not matched to a gene: 5. Germline CDR1 and CDR2: SEHNR and FQNEAQ (reference sequence). This CDR3 has 15 residues.

This clonotype was seen many times. V is TRBV7-9 and J is TRBJ2-6; D unresolved. CDR1 and CDR2 from the germline V gene are SEHNR and FQNEAQ (reference sequence). Trimming cost V 0 bases and J 3 bases, with 0 bases left between them. CDR3 size: 13 residues. The CDR3, as DNA: TGTGCCAGCAGCTTAGCTGGGGCCAACGTCCTGACTTTC. It codes for CASSLAGANVLTF.

This clonotype was counted between two and nine times. The rearrangement uses TRBV5-1 and TRBJ1-2; TRBD1 is a possible D gene (5 bases). The CDR3 has 15 amino acids. The V and J ends lost 0 bases and 4 bases respectively, with 13 bases between them. Germline assignment: CDR1 SGHRS and CDR2 YFSETQ. The CDR3 bases are TGCGCCAGCAGCTTGGCCTCGACAGTTCTCTATGGCTACACCTTC. It translates to CASSLASTVLYGYTF.

In this sample, this clonotype turned up a few times. V and J are TRBV12-3 or TRBV12-4 and TRBJ1-1, with D possibly TRBD1 on 6 matching bases. V was cut by 7 bases and J by 0 bases, with 18 bases left in between. The CDR3 loop spans 16 amino acids. The CDR3 protein is CASTGRSRGVNTEAFF. The CDR3, as DNA: TGTGCCAGCACCGGAAGAAGCAGGGGCGTGAACACTGAAGCTTTCTTT.

The rearrangement joins TRBV29-1 to TRBJ2-3; D remains ambiguous. The CDR3 is 13 residues long. V was clipped by 4 bases and J by 2 bases, with 10 bases between them. In germline, CDR1 is SQVTM, CDR2 ANQGSEA. As DNA, the CDR3 is TGCAGCGTTGGGGAAGGGCTCACAGATACGCAGTATTTT. It encodes CSVGEGLTDTQYF.

In this sample, this clonotype turned up a few times. CDR3: CASSPGGGLSGANVLTF. CDR3 nucleotide sequence: TGTGCCAGCTCACCAGGGGGGGGTCTCTCTGGGGCCAACGTCCTGACTTTC. The chain joins TRBV18 to TRBJ2-6; TRBD2 agrees at 7 bases. Germline trimming cut 2 bases from V and 0 bases from J; bases unmatched to any gene: 4. CDR1 and CDR2 (germline): KGHSH, LQKENI. The CDR3 loop spans 17 amino acids.

V gene TRBV7-9 combines with J gene TRBJ1-4; the D gene is possibly TRBD1 (5 bases). CDR1 is SEHNR and CDR2 is FQNEAQ in the germline V gene (reference sequence). Deletions cut 2 bases from V and 3 bases from J, with 10 bases between. This CDR3 spans 15 amino acids. The CDR3 spells CASSLLGGSNEKLFF. The CDR3 region has the DNA TGTGCCAGCAGCTTACTGGGGGGTTCTAATGAAAAACTGTTTTTT.

V is TRBV7-2 and J is TRBJ2-3, with D unresolved. This CDR3 comprises 15 residues. V was trimmed by 5 bases and J by 8 bases, leaving 20 bases between them. CDR1 is SGHTA, CDR2 FQGNSA, per germline. CDR3 protein: CASSPRDQPWGTQYF. In nucleotides, the CDR3 is TGTGCCAGCAGCCCCCGAGACCAGCCATGGGGTACGCAGTATTTT.